This T cell receptor beta chain was recovered during a study of T-cell reconstitution after alpha-beta-depleted transplantation in children. Findings and caveats of the study: Most T-cell counts and diversity one year after the transplant came from T cells that were newly produced. Surviving thymic progenitors and recipient T cells were the source of high TCRbeta diversity at day 60 in some patients.

Unique molecular identifiers were built into the TCRbeta library. Via MiXCR, TCRdb re-called the PCR reads, giving one row per CDR3 protein. The sample has approximately 79,000 distinct CDR3 sequences; 15% to 20% are singletons. There are many counts of this clonotype. Its matching antigen is unknown. The CDR3 loop spans 16 amino acids. With 4 bases removed from V and 1 base from J, the gap between germline ends came to 17 bases. Germline CDR1 reads SEHNR; CDR2 reads FQNEAQ (reference sequence). The source material was PBMCs, mostly from graft donor cells, sampled 360 days after TCRalphabeta/CD19-depleted stem cell transplant. The sequence was obtained from a male patient aged 2 to 10 who had a stem cell transplant for acute lymphoblastic leukemia, so the T cells may come from the graft donor. This chain joins TRBV7-9 and TRBJ2-7, with D perhaps TRBD1 (6 bases). The CDR3 DNA is TGTGCCAGCAGCTCGACTACCGGGACACCTTCCTACGAGCAGTACTTC. Amino acid sequence: CASSSTTGTPSYEQYF.